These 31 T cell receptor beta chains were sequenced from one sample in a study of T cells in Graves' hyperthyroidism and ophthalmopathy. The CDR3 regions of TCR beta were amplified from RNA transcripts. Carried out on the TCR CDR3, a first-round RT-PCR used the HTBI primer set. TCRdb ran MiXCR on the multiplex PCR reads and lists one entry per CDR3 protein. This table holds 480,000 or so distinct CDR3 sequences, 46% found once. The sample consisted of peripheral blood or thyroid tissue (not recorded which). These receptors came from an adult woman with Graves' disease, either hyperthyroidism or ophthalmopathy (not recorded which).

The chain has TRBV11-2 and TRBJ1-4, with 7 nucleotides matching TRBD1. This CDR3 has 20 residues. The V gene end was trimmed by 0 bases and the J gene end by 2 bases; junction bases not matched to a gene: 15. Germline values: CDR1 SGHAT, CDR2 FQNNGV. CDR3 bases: TGTGCCAGCAGCTTAGACCCTGCCAGCATAGCCAGGGGGACTAATGAAAAACTGTTTTTT. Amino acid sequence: CASSLDPASIARGTNEKLFF.

CDR3 DNA: TGTGCCAGCAGCTTAGTTTCGGGACTCTCAAGGTCCTGGCAGTACTTC. Its protein product is CASSLVSGLSRSWQYF. The genes are TRBV7-2 and TRBJ2-7; D is possibly TRBD2 (6 bases). Trimming took off 1 base at V and 9 bases at J, with 22 bases between the two ends. Germline V CDR1 and CDR2: SGHTA, FQGNSA. This CDR3 comprises 16 residues.

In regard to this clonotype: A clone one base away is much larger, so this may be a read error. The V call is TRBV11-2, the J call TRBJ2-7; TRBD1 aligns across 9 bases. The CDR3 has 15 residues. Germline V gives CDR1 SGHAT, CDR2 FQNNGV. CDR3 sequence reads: CASSQDRDRDYEQYF. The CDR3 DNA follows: TGCGCCAGCAGCCAAGATAGGGACAGGGACTACGAGCAGTACTTC.

CDR3 coding DNA: TGCAGCGGCGGTGCCAATAATGAAAAACTGTTTTTT. Amino acids: CSGGANNEKLFF. This chain links TRBV29-1 with TRBJ1-4; D uncertain. Trimming took off 7 bases at V and 4 bases at J, with 10 bases between the two ends. This CDR3 has 12 residues. Germline loops: CDR1 SQVTM, CDR2 ANQGSEA.

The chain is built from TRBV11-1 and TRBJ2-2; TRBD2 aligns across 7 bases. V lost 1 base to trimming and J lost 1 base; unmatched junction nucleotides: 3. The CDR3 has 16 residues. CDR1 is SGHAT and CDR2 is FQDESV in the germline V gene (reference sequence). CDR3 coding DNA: TGTGCCAGCAGCTTAGGAGGCGGGAGGAACACCGGGGAGCTGTTTTTT. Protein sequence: CASSLGGGRNTGELFF.

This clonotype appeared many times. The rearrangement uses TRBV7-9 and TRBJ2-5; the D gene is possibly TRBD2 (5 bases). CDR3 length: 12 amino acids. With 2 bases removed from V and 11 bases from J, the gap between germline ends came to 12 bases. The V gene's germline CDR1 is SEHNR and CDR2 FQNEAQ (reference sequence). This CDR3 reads CASSLSVRDQYF. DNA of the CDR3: TGTGCCAGCAGCTTATCCGTCCGGGATCAGTACTTC.

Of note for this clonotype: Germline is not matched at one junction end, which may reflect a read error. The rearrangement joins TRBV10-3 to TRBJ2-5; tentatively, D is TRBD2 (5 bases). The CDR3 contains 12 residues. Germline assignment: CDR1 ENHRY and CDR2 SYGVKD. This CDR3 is CAIIESGWTQYF. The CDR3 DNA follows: TGTGCCATCATTGAGTCGGGGTGGACCCAGTACTTC.

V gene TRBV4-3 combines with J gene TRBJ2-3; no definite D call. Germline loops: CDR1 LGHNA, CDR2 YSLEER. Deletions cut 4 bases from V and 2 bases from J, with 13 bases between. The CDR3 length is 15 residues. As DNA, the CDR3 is TGCGCCAGCAGCCCCCGAGGCCTTGACACAGATACGCAGTATTTT. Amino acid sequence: CASSPRGLDTDTQYF.

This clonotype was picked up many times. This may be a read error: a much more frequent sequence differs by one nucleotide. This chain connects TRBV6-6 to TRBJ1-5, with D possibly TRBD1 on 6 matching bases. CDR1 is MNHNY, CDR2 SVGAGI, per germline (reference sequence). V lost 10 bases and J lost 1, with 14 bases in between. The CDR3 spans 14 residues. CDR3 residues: CATREGGSNQPQHF. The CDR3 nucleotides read TGTGCCACCAGGGAGGGGGGGAGCAATCAGCCCCAGCATTTT.

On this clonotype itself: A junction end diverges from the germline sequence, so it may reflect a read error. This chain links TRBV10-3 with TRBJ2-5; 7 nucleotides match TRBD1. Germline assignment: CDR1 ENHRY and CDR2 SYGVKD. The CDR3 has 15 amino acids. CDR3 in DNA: TGTGCCAGCAGTACTAGGGGGCTGAGGACGGAGACCCAGTACTTC. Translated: CASSTRGLRTETQYF.

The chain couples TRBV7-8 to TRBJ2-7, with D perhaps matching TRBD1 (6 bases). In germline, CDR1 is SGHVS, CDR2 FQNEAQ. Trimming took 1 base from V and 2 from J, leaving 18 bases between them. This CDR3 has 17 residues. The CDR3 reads CASSLGPQGVGTYEQYF. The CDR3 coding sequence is TGTGCCAGCAGCTTAGGACCACAGGGCGTTGGTACCTACGAGCAGTACTTC.

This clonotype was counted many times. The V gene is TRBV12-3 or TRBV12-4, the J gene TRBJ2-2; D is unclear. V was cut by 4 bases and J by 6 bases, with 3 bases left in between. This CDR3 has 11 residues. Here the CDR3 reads CASSSPGELFF. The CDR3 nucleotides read TGTGCCAGCAGTTCACCCGGGGAGCTGTTTTTT.

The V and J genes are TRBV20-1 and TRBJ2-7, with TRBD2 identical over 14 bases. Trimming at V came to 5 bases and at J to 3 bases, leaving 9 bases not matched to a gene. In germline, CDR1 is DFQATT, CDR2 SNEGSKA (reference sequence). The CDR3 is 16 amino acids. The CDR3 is CSAGGTSGSERYEQYF. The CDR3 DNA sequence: TGCAGTGCTGGAGGGACTAGCGGGAGTGAACGCTACGAGCAGTACTTC.

The DNA for the CDR3 is TGTGCCAGCAGCACTCGACGGGGGCGAGCTAACTATGGCTACACCTTC. This translates into CASSTRRGRANYGYTF. This chain connects TRBV7-9 to TRBJ1-2, with D possibly matching TRBD1 (6 bases). Germline V gene data show CDR1 as SEHNR and CDR2 as FQNEAQ (reference sequence). This CDR3 is 16 amino acids long. Trimming took 5 bases from V and 0 from J, leaving 16 bases between them.

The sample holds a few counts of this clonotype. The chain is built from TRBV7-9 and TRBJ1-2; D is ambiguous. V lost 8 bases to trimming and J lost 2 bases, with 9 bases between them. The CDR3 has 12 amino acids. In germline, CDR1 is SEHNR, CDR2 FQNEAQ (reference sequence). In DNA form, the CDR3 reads TGTGCCAGCCGACCCCTGAACTATGGCTACACCTTC. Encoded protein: CASRPLNYGYTF.

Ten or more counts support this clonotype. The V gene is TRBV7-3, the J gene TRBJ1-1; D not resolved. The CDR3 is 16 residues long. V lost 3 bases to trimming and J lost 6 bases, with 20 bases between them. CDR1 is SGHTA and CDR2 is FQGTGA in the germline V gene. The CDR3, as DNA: TGTGCCAGCAGCTTCGCTGGAGGTTTCCGGAAAGCTGAAGCTTTCTTT. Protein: CASSFAGGFRKAEAFF. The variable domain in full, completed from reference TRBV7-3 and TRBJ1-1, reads GAGVSQTPSNKVTEKGKYVELRCDPISGHTALYWYRQSLGQGPEFLIYFQGTGAADDSGLPNDRFFAVRPEGSVSTLKIQRTERGDSAVYLCASSFAGGFRKAEAFFGQGTRLTVV.

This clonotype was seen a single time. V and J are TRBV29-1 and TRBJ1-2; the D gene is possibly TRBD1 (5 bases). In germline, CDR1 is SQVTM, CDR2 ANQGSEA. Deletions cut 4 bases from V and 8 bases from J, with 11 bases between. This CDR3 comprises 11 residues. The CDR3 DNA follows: TGCAGCGTTGGGGCAGGGTGGGGCTACACCTTC. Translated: CSVGAGWGYTF.

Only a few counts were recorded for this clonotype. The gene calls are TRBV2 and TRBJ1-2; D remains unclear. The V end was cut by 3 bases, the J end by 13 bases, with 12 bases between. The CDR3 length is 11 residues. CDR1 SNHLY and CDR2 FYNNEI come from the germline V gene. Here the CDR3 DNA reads TGTGCCAGCAGTGAGGCGCCATTCAGCACCTTC. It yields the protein CASSEAPFSTF. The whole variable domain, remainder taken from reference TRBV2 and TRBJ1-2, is EPEVTQTPSHQVTQMGQEVILRCVPISNHLYFYWYRQILGQKVEFLVSFYNNEISEKSEIFDDQFSVERPDGSNFTLKIRSTKLEDSAMYFCASSEAPFSTFGSGTRLTVV.

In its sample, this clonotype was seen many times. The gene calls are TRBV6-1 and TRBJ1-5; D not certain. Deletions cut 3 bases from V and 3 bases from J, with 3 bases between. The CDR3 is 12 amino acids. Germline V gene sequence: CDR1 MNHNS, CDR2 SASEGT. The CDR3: CASSEYNQPQHF. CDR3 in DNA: TGTGCCAGCAGTGAGTACAATCAGCCCCAGCATTTT.

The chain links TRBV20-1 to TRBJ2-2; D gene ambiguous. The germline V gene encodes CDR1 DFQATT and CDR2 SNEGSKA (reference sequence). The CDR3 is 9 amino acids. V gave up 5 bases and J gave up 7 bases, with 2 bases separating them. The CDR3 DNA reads TGCAGTGCTCTCGGGGAGCTGTTTTTT. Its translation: CSALGELFF.

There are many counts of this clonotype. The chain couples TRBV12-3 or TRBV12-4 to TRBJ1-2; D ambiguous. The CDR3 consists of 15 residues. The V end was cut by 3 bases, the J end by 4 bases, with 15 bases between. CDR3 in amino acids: CASSFFGESVYGYTF. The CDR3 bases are TGTGCCAGCAGTTTTTTTGGCGAGTCTGTCTATGGCTACACCTTC.

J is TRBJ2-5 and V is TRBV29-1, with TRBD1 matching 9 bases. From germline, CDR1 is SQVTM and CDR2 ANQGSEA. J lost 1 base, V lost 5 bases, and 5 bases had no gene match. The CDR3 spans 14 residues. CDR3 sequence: CSVTGTGIQETQYF. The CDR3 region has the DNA TGCAGCGTTACCGGGACAGGGATCCAAGAGACCCAGTACTTC.

The CDR3 DNA reads as TGTGCCAGTAGTATACGGCCGACCAATCAGCCCCAGCATTTT. Its protein is CASSIRPTNQPQHF. This sequence joins TRBV19 and TRBJ1-5, with D unclear. This CDR3 is 14 amino acids long. Deletions cut 2 bases from V and 3 bases from J, with 8 bases between. Germline V gene sequence: CDR1 LNHDA, CDR2 SQIVND (reference sequence).

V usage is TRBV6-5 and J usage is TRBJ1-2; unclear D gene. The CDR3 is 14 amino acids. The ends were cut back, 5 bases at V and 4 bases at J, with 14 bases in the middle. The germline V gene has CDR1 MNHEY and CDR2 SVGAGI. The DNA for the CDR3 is TGTGCCAGCAGTCCCGGGCGGACGGGCTATGGCTACACCTTC. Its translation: CASSPGRTGYGYTF.

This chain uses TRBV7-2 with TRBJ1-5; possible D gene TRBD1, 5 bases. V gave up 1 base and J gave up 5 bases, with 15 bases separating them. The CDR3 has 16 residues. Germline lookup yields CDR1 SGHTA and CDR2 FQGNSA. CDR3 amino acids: CASSLGAGRIDQPQHF. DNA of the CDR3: TGTGCCAGCAGCTTAGGGGCAGGGCGTATAGATCAGCCCCAGCATTTT.

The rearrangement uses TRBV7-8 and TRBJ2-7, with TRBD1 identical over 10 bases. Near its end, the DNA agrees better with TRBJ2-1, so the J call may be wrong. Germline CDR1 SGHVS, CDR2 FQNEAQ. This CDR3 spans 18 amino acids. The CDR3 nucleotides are TGTGCCAGCAGCCCCCCCGCTCCGGGACAGGGGATCTACAATGAGCAGTTCTTC. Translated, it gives CASSPPAPGQGIYNEQFF.

DNA of the CDR3: TGCAGTGCTAGAGATAAGTGGGGCAGTTACCAAGAGACCCAGTACTTC. Translating it yields CSARDKWGSYQETQYF. This chain connects TRBV20-1 to TRBJ2-5; possibly TRBD1 for D (5 bases). Trimming removed 0 bases at V and 0 bases at J, with 14 bases between. The CDR3 loop spans 16 amino acids. CDR1 is DFQATT and CDR2 is SNEGSKA in the germline V gene (reference sequence).

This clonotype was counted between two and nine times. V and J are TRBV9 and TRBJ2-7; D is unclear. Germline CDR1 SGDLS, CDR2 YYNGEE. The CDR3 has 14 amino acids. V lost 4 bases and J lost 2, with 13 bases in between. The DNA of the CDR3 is TGTGCCAGCAGCCAGGCAGCGACCGCCTACGAGCAGTACTTC. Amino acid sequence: CASSQAATAYEQYF.

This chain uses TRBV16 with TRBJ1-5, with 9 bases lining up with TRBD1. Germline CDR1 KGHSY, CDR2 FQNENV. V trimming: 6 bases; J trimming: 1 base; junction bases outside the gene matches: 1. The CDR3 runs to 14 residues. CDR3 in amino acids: CASRQGASNQPQHF. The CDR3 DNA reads TGTGCCAGCAGACAGGGGGCGAGCAATCAGCCCCAGCATTTT.

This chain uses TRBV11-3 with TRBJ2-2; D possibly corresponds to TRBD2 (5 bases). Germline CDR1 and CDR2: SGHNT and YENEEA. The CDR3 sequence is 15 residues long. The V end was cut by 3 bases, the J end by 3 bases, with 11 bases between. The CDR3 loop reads CASSFARADTGELFF. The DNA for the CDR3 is TGTGCCAGCAGCTTTGCTAGAGCGGACACCGGGGAGCTGTTTTTT. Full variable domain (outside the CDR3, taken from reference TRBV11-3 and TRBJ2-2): EAGVVQSPRYKIIEKKQPVAFWCNPISGHNTLYWYLQNLGQGPELLIRYENEEAVDDSQLPKDRFSAERLKGVDSTLKIQPAELGDSAVYLCASSFARADTGELFFGEGSRLTVL.

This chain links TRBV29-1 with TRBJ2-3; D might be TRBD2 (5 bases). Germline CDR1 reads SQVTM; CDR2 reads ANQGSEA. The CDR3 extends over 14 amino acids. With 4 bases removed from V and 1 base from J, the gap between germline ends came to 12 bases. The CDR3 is CSVAGRAGTDTQYF. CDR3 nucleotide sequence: TGCAGCGTTGCTGGGCGGGCCGGCACAGATACGCAGTATTTT.